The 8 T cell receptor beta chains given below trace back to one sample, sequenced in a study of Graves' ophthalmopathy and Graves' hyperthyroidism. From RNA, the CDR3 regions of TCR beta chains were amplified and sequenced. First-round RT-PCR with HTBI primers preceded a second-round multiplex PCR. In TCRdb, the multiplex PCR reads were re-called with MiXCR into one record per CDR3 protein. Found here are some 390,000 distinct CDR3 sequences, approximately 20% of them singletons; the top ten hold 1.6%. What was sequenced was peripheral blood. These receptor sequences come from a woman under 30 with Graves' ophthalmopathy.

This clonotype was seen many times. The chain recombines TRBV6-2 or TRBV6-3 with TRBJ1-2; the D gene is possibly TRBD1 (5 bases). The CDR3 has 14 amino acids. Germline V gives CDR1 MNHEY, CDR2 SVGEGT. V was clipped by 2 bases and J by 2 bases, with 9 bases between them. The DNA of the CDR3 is TGTGCCAGCAGTTACCAGGGTCGGAACTATGGCTACACCTTC. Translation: CASSYQGRNYGYTF.

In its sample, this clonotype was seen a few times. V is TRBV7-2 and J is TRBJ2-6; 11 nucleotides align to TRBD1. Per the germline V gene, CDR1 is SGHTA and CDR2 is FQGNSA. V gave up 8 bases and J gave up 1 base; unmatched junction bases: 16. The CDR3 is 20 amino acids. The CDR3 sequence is CASGITGTGGLGSGANVLTF. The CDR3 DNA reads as TGTGCCAGCGGGATAACCGGGACAGGGGGGTTAGGGTCTGGGGCCAACGTCCTGACTTTC.

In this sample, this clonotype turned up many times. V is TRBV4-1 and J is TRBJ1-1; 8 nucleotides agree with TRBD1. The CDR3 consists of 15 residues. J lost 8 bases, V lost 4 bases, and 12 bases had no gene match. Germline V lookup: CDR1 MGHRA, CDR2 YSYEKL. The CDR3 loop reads CASSLRWTGIGEAFF. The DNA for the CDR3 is TGCGCCAGCAGCCTTCGATGGACAGGGATCGGGGAAGCTTTCTTT.

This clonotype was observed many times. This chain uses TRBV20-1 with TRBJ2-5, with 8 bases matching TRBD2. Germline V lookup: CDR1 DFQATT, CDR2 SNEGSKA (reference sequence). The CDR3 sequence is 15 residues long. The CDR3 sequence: CSVLTAGGFKETQYF. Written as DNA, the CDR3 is TGCAGCGTCCTGACGGCGGGGGGCTTTAAAGAGACCCAGTACTTC.

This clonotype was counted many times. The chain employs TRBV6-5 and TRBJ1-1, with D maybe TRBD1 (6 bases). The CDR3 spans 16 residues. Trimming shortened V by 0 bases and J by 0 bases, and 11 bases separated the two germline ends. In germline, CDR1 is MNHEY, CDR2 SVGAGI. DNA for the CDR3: TGTGCCAGCAGTTACTCGAGAAGGGGGATGAACACTGAAGCTTTCTTT. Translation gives CASSYSRRGMNTEAFF.

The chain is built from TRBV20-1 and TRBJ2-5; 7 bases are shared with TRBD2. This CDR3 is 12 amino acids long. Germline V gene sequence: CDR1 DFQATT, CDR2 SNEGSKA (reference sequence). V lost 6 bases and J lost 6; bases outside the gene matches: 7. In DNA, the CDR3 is TGCAGTGCCAGTGGGACTAAGCAGACCCAGTACTTC. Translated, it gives CSASGTKQTQYF.

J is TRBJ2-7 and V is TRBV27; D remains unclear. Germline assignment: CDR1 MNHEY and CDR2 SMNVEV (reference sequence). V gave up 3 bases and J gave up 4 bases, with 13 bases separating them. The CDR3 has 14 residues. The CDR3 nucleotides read TGTGCCAGCAGTTTGACCAGCACTGAATACGAGCAGTACTTC. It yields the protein CASSLTSTEYEQYF.

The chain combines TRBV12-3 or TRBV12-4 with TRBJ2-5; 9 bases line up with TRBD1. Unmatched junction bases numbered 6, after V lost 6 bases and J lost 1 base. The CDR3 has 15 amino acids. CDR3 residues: CASRQGQGIQETQYF. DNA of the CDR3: TGTGCCAGCAGACAGGGACAGGGTATCCAAGAGACCCAGTACTTC.